This T cell receptor (beta chain) was captured by sequencing in a study of CD8 T cells in Susac syndrome. V was trimmed by 3 bases and J by 4 bases, leaving 8 bases between them. Germline V gene lookup returns CDR1 DFQATT and CDR2 SNEGSKA (reference sequence). The CDR3 extends over 12 amino acids. Broader study findings: The study recognized that its TCR sequencing and HLA analysis covered a relatively small number of individuals.

Comments on this clonotype: The antigen is undetermined.

The RNA, 0.5 to 1 ug, was put through reverse transcription using random hexamers. An immunoSEQ multiplex PCR amplified TCR beta CDR3 over 54 Vbeta and 13 Jbeta. One entry per CDR3 protein, called by TCRdb with MiXCR from the immunoSEQ multiplex PCR reads. The sample holds 140,000 to 150,000 distinct CDR3 sequences; 94% are singletons and the top ten take over 0.07%. The study sequenced TCR beta in blood CD8+ and CD4+ T cells. Sequenced sample: CD4+ T cells from PBMCs. J is TRBJ2-3 and V is TRBV20-1; maybe TRBD2 (6 bases). The TCR sequence derives from a human donor in good health. This CDR3 is CSASGSADTQYF. The CDR3 DNA reads TGCAGTGCTAGCGGGAGTGCAGATACGCAGTATTTT.